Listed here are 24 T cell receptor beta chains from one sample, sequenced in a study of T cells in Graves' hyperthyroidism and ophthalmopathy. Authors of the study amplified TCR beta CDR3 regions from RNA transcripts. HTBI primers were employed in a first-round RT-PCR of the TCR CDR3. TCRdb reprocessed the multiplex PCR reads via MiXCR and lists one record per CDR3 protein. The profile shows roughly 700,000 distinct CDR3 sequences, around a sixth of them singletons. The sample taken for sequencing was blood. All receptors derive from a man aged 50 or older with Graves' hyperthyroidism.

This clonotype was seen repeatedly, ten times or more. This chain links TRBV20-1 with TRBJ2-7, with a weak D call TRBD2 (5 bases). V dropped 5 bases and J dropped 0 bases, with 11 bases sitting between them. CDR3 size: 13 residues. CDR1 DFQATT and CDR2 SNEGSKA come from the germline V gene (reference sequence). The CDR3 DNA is TGCAGTGCTGAGTCCGGGGTCTCCTACGAGCAGTACTTC. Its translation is CSAESGVSYEQYF.

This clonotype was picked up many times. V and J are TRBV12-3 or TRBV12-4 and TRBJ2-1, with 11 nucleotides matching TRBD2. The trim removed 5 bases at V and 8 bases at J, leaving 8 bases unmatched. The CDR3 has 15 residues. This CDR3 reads CASSLTSGSQHEQFF. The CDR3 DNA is TGTGCCAGCAGTCTCACTAGCGGGAGTCAGCATGAGCAGTTCTTC.

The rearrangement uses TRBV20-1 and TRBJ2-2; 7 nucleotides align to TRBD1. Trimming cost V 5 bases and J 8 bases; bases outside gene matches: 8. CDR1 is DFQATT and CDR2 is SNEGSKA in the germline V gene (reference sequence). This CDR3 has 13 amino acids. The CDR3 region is CSAPRQGPGELFF. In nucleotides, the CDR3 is TGCAGTGCTCCTCGACAGGGTCCGGGGGAGCTGTTTTTT.

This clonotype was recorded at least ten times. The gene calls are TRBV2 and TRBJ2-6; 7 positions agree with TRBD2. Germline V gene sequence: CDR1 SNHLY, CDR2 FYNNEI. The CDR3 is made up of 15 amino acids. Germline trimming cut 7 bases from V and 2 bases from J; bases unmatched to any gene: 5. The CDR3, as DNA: TGTGCCAGCACAGGCGGGAGAGCTGGGGCCAACGTCCTGACTTTC. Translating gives CASTGGRAGANVLTF.

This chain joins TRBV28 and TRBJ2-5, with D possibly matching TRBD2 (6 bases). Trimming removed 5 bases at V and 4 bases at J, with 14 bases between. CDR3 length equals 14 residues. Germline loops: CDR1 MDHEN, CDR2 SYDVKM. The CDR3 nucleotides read TGTGCCAGCAGTGACACGGGACTCTTAGAGACCCAGTACTTC. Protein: CASSDTGLLETQYF.

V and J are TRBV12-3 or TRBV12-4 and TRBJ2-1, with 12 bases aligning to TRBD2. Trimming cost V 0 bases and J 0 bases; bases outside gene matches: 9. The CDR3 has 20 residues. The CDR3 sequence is CASSLALGLAGRGSYNEQFF. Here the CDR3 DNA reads TGTGCCAGCAGTTTAGCGCTTGGACTAGCGGGACGAGGCTCCTACAATGAGCAGTTCTTC.

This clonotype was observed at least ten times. CDR3 protein: CASSSLTEFYEQYF. In nucleotides, the CDR3 is TGTGCCAGCAGTTCATTAACAGAGTTCTACGAGCAGTACTTC. The V and J genes are TRBV28 and TRBJ2-7; D gene uncertain. Trimming removed 4 bases from V and 3 bases from J, with 13 bases in between. Germline V gene sequence: CDR1 MDHEN, CDR2 SYDVKM. The CDR3 has 14 amino acids.

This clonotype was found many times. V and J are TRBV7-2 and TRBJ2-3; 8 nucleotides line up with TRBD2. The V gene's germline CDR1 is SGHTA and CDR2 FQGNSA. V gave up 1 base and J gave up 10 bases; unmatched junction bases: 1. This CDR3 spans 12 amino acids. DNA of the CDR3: TGTGCCAGCAGCTTAGTTAGCGGGGCGCAGTATTTT. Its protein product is CASSLVSGAQYF. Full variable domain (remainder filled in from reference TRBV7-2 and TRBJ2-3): GAGVSQSPSNKVTEKGKDVELRCDPISGHTALYWYRQSLGQGLEFLIYFQGNSAPDKSGLPSDRFSAERTGGSVSTLTIQRTQQEDSAVYLCASSLVSGAQYFGPGTRLTVL.

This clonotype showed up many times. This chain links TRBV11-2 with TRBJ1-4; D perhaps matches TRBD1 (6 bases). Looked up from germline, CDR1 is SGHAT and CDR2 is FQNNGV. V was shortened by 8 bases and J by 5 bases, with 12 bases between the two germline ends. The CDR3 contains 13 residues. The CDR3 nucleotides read TGTGCCAGCCGCGGACAGCCCAATGAAAAACTGTTTTTT. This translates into CASRGQPNEKLFF.

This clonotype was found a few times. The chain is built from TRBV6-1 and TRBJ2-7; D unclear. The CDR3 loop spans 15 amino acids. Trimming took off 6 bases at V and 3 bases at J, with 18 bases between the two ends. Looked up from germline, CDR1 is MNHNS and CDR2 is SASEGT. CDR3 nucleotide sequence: TGTGCCAGCAGGGATTCCGAACTCAACTTCTACGAGCAGTACTTC. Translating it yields CASRDSELNFYEQYF.

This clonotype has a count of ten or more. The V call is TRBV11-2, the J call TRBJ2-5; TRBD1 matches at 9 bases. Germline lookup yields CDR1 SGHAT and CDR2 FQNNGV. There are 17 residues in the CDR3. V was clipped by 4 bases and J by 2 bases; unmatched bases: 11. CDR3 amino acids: CASSSIPRDREQETQYF. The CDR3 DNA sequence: TGTGCCAGCAGCTCTATTCCCCGGGACAGGGAACAAGAGACCCAGTACTTC.

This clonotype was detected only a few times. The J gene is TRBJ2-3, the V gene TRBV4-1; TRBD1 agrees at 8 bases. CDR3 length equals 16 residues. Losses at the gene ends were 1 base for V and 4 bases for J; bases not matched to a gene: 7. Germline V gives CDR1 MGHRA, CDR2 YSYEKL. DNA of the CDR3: TGCGCCAGCAGCCAAGGAGGACAGGGACACCCAGATACGCAGTATTTT. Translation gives CASSQGGQGHPDTQYF.

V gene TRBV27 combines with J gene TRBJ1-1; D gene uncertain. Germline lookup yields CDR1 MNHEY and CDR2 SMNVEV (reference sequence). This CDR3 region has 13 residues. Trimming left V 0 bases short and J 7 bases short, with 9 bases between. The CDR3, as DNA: TGTGCCAGCAGTTTATCGGTCTCCCTTGAAGCTTTCTTT. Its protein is CASSLSVSLEAFF.

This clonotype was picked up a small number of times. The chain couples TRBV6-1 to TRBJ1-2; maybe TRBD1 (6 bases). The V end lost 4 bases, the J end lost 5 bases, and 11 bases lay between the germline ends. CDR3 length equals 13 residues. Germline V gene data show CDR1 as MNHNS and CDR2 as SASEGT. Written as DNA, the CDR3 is TGTGCCAGCAGTGTTACAGGGCTTTATGGCTACACCTTC. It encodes CASSVTGLYGYTF.

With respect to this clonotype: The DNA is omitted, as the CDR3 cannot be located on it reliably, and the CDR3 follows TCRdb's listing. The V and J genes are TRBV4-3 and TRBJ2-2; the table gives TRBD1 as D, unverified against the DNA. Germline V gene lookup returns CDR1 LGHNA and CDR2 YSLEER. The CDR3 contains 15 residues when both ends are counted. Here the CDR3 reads CASSQAGRRAGELFF.

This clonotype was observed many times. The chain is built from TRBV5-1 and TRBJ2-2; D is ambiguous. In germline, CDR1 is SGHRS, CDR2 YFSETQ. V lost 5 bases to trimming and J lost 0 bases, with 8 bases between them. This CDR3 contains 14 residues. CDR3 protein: CASRELANTGELFF. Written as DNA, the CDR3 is TGCGCCAGCAGGGAGCTGGCGAACACCGGGGAGCTGTTTTTT.

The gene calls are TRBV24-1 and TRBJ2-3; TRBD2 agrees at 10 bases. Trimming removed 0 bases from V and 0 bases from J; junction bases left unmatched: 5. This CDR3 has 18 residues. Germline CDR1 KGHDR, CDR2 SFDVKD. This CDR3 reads CATSDLQSSGRSTDTQYF. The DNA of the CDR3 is TGTGCCACCAGTGATTTGCAGTCTAGCGGGAGAAGCACAGATACGCAGTATTTT.

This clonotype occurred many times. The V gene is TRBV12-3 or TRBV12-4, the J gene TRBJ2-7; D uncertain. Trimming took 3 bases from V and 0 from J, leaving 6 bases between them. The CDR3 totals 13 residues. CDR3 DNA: TGTGCCAGCAGTTTCGACGGCTCCTACGAGCAGTACTTC. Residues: CASSFDGSYEQYF.

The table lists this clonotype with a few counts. The CDR3 region has the DNA TGTGCCAGCAGCTTTAGCGGGACTAGCGGGAGGGATGAGCAGTTCTTC. This translates into CASSFSGTSGRDEQFF. This chain joins TRBV7-2 and TRBJ2-1, with 16 bases identical to TRBD2. Germline-derived CDR1 and CDR2 are SGHTA and FQGNSA. V was pared by 3 bases and J by 8 bases, with 4 bases of the junction left unmatched. The CDR3 is made up of 16 amino acids. Full variable domain (outside the CDR3, taken from reference TRBV7-2 and TRBJ2-1): GAGVSQSPSNKVTEKGKDVELRCDPISGHTALYWYRQSLGQGLEFLIYFQGNSAPDKSGLPSDRFSAERTGGSVSTLTIQRTQQEDSAVYLCASSFSGTSGRDEQFFGPGTRLTVL.

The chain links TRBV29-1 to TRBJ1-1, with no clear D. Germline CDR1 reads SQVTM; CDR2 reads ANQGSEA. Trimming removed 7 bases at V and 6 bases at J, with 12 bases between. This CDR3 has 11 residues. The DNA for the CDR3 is TGCAGCGGCGGTCAGTTCGCTGAAGCTTTCTTT. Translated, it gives CSGGQFAEAFF.

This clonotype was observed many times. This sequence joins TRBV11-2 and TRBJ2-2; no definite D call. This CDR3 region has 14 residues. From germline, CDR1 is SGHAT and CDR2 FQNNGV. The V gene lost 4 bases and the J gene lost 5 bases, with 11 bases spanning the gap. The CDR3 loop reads CASSSELQTGELFF. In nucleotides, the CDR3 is TGTGCCAGCAGCTCCGAGCTACAAACCGGGGAGCTGTTTTTT.

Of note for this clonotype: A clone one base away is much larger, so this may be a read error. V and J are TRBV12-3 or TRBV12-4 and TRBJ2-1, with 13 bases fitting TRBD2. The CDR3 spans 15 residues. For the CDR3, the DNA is TGTGCCAGCAGATCCGGGACTAGCGGGATCAATGAGCAGTCCTTC. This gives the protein CASRSGTSGINEQSF.

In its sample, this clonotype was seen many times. The CDR3 region is CASSPRGEEAFF. The CDR3 DNA follows: TGTGCCAGCTCACCACGCGGGGAAGAAGCTTTCTTT. The chain employs TRBV18 and TRBJ1-1, with D unclear. CDR1 and CDR2 (germline): KGHSH, LQKENI. The CDR3 totals 12 residues. V gave up 1 base and J gave up 8 bases, with 8 bases separating them.

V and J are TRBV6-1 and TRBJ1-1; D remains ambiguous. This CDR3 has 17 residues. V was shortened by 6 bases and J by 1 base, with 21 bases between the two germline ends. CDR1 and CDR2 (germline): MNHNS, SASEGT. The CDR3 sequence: CASRAPRGTKRNTEAFF. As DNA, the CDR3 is TGTGCCAGCAGAGCCCCCCGTGGCACTAAAAGGAACACTGAAGCTTTCTTT.